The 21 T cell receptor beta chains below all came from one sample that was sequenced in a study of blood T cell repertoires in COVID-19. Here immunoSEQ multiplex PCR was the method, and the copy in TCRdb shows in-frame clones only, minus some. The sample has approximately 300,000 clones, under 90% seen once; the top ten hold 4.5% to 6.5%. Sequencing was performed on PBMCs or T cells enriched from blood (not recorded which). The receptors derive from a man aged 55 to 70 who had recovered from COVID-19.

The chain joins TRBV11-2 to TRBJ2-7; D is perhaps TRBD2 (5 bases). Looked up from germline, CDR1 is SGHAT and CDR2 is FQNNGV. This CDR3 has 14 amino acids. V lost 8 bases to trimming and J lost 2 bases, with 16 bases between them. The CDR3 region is CASPIPTGTYEQYF. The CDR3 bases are TGTGCCAGCCCCATCCCCACGGGAACCTACGAGCAGTACTTC. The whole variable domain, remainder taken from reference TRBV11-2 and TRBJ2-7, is EAGVAQSPRYKIIEKRQSVAFWCNPISGHATLYWYQQILGQGPKLLIQFQNNGVVDDSQLPKDRFSAERLKGVDSTLKIQPAKLEDSAVYLCASPIPTGTYEQYFGPGTRLTVT.

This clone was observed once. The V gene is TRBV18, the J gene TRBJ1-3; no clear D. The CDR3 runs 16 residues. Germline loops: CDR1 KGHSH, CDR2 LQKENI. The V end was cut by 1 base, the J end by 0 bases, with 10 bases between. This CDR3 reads CASSPLRDPSGNTIYF. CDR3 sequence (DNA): TGTGCCAGCTCACCACTACGGGATCCCTCTGGAAACACCATATATTTT.

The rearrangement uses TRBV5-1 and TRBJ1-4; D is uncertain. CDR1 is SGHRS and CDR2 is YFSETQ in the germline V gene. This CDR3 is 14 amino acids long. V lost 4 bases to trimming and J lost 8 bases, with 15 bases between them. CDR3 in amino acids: CASSVGRAGEKLFF. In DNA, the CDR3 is TGCGCCAGCAGCGTCGGGAGGGCGGGGGAAAAACTGTTTTTT.

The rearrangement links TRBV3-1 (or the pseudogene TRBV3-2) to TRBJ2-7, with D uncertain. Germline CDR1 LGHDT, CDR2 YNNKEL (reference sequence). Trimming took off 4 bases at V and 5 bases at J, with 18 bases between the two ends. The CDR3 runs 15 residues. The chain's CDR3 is CASSPGLVFTNEQYF. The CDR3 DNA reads TGTGCCAGCAGCCCGGGTTTGGTGTTTACAAACGAGCAGTACTTC.

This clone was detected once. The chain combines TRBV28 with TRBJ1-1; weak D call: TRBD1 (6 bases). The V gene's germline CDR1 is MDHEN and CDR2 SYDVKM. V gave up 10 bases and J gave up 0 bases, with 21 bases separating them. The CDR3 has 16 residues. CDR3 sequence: CAIKTGTRIMNTEAFF. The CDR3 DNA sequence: TGTGCCATCAAAACCGGGACACGGATCATGAACACTGAAGCTTTCTTT.

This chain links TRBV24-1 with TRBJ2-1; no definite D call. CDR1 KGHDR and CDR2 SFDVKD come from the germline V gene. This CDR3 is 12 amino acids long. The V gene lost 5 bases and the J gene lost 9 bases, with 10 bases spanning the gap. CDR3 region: CATSALRSEQFF. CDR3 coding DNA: TGTGCCACCAGTGCCCTAAGGAGTGAGCAGTTCTTC.

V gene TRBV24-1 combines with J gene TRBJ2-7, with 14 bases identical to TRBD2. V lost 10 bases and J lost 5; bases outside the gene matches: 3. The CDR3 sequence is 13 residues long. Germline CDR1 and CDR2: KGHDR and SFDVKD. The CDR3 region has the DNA TGTGCCACGACTAGCGGGAGGGCCCACGAGCAGTACTTC. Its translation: CATTSGRAHEQYF.

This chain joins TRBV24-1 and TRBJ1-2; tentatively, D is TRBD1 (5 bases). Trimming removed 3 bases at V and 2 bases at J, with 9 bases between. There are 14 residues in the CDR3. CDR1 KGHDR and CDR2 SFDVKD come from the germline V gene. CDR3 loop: CATSDGGRNYGYTF. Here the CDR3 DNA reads TGTGCCACCAGTGATGGGGGGAGGAACTATGGCTACACCTTC.

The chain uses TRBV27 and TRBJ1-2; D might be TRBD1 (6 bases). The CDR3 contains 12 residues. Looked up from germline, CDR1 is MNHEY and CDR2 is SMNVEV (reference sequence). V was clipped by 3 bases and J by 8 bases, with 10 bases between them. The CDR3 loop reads CASSLQGRGYTF. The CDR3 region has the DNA TGTGCCAGCAGTTTGCAGGGGAGAGGCTACACCTTC.

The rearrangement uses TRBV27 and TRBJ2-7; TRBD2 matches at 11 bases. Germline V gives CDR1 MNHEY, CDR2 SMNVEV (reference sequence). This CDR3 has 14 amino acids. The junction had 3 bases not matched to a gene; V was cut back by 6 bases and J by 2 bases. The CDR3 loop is CASRGTSGTYEQYF. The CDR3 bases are TGTGCCAGCAGAGGGACTAGCGGTACCTACGAGCAGTACTTC.

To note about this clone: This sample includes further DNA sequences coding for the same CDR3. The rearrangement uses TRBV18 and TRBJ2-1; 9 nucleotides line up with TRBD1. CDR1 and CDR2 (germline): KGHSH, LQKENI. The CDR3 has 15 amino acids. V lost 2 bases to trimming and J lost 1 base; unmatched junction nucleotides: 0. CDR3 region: CASSPGQGSYNEQFF. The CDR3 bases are TGTGCCAGCTCACCAGGACAGGGGTCCTACAATGAGCAGTTCTTC.

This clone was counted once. This chain's CDR3 is CASSIKASGREQFF. The CDR3 bases are TGTGCCAGTAGTATTAAGGCTAGCGGGAGGGAGCAGTTCTTC. The chain joins TRBV19 to TRBJ2-1; 11 bases are shared with TRBD2. J gave up 10 bases and V 3 bases, and 5 bases lay outside the gene matches. CDR1 and CDR2 from the germline V gene are LNHDA and SQIVND (reference sequence). The CDR3 has 14 amino acids.

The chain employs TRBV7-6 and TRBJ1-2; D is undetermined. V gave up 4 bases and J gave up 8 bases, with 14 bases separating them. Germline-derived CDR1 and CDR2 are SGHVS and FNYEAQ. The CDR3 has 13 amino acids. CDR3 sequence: CASSSARAVGYTF. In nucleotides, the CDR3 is TGTGCCAGCAGCTCGGCGAGAGCGGTAGGCTACACCTTC.

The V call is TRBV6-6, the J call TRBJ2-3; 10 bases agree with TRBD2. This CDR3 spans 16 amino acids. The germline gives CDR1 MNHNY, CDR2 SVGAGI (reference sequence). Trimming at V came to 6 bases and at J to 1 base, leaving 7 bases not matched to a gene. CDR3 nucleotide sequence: TGTGCCAGCAGGCCAAGACTAGCGGGCGGCACAGATACGCAGTATTTT. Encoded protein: CASRPRLAGGTDTQYF.

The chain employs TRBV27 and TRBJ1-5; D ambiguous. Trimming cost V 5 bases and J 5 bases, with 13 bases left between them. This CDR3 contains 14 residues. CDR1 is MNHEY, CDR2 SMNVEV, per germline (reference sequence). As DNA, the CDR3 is TGTGCCAGCAGTCCAGCAGGATACTATCAGCCCCAGCATTTT. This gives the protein CASSPAGYYQPQHF.

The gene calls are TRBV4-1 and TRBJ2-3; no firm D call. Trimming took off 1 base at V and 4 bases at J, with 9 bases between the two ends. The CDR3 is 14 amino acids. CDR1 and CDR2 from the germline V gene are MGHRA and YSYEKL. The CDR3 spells CASSQASHADTQYF. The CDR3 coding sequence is TGCGCCAGCAGCCAAGCGAGCCATGCAGATACGCAGTATTTT.

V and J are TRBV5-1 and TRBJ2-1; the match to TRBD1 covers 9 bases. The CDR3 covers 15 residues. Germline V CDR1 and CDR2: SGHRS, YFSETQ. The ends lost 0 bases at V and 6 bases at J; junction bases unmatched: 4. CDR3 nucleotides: TGCGCCAGCAGCTTGGCGACAGGGGGTGGCAATGAGCAGTTCTTC. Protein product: CASSLATGGGNEQFF. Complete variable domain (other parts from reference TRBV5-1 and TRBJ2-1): KAGVTQTPRYLIKTRGQQVTLSCSPISGHRSVSWYQQTPGQGLQFLFEYFSETQRNKGNFPGRFSGRQFSNSRSEMNVSTLELGDSALYLCASSLATGGGNEQFFGPGTRLTVL.

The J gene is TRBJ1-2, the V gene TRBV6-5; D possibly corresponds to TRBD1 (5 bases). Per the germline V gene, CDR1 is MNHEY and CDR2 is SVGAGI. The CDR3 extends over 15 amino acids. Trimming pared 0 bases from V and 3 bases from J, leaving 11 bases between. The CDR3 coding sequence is TGTGCCAGCAGTTACTCGATCTTGGGGCACTATGGCTACACCTTC. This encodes CASSYSILGHYGYTF.

The CDR3 nucleotides read TGTGCCAGCAGCGCGAATAGGGGGACACACAAAGCTTTCTTT. Encoded protein: CASSANRGTHKAFF. The chain has TRBV7-9 and TRBJ1-1, with D possibly being TRBD1 (6 bases). Between the trimmed V and J ends, which lost 5 bases and 9 bases, there was a span of 19 bases. The CDR3 is 14 amino acids. The germline V gene encodes CDR1 SEHNR and CDR2 FQNEAQ (reference sequence).

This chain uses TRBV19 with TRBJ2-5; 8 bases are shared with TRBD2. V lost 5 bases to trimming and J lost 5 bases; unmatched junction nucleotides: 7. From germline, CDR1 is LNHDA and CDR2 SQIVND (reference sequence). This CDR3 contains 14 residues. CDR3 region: CASSVAGGMETQYF. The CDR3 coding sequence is TGTGCCAGTAGTGTGGCGGGAGGTATGGAGACCCAGTACTTC.

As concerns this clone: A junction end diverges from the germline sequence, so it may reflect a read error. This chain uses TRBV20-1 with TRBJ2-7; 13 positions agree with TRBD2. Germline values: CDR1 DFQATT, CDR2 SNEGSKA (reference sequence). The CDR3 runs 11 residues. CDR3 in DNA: TGCAGTGCCCCGACTAGCGGGAGGTCTCTCTTC. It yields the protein CSAPTSGRSLF.